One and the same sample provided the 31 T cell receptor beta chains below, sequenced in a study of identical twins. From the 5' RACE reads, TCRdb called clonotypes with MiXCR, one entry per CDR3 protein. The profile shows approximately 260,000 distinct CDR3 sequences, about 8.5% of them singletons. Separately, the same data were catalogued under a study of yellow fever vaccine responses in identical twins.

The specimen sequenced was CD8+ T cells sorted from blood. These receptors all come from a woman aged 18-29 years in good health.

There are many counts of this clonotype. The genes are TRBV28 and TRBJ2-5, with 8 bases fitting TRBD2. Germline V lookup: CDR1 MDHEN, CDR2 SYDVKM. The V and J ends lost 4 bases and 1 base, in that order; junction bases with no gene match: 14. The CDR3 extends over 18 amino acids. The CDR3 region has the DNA TGTGCCAGCAGTTCTCCGGGGAGCGGGGGAACCTCCCAAGAGACCCAGTACTTC. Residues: CASSSPGSGGTSQETQYF.

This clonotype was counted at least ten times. CDR3 residues: CASSFRQEAYEQYF. CDR3 DNA: TGTGCCAGCAGTTTTCGGCAGGAAGCCTACGAGCAGTACTTC. The chain couples TRBV27 to TRBJ2-7; D is unresolved. The CDR3 spans 14 residues. Germline lookup yields CDR1 MNHEY and CDR2 SMNVEV (reference sequence). The V gene lost 3 bases and the J gene lost 2 bases, with 11 bases spanning the gap.

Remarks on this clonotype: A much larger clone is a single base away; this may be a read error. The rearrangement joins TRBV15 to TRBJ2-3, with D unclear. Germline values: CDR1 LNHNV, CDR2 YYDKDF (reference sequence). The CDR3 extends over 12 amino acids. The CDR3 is CATSRSRDTLYF. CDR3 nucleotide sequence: TGTGCCACCAGCAGATCTCGAGATACGCTGTATTTT.

The CDR3 nucleotides are TGTGCCAGCAGCCACCGTCGCGAGCAGTACTTC. It translates to CASSHRREQYF. The genes are TRBV3-1 and TRBJ2-7; unclear D gene. The V and J ends lost 3 bases and 6 bases respectively, with 6 bases between them. The CDR3 loop spans 11 amino acids. From germline, CDR1 is LGHDT and CDR2 YNNKEL (reference sequence).

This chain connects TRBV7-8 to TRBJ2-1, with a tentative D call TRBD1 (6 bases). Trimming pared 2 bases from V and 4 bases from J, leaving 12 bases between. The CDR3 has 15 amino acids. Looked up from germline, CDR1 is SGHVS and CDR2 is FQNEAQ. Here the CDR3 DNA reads TGTGCCAGCAGCTTATCCTTACAGGGATACAATGAGCAGTTCTTC. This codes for CASSLSLQGYNEQFF.

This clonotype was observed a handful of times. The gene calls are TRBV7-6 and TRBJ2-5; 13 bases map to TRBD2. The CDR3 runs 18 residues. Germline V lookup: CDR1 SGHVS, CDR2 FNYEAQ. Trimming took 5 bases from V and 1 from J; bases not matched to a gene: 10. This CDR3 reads CASSRLTSGGLVQETQYF. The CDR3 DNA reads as TGTGCCAGCAGCCGCTTGACTAGCGGGGGGCTCGTCCAAGAGACCCAGTACTTC. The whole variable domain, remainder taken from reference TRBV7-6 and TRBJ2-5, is GAGVSQSPRYKVTKRGQDVALRCDPISGHVSLYWYRQALGQGPEFLTYFNYEAQQDKSGLPNDRFSAERPEGSISTLTIQRTEQRDSAMYRCASSRLTSGGLVQETQYFGPGTRLLVL.

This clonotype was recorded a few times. CDR3 residues: CASSQDGIAGGPTLYEQYF. DNA for the CDR3: TGCGCCAGCAGCCAAGATGGAATAGCGGGAGGCCCAACTCTTTACGAGCAGTACTTC. The gene calls are TRBV4-3 and TRBJ2-7; 10 bases line up with TRBD2. The CDR3 is 19 residues long. V shed 0 bases and J 4 bases; nucleotides not matched to a gene: 15. In germline, CDR1 is LGHNA, CDR2 YSLEER.

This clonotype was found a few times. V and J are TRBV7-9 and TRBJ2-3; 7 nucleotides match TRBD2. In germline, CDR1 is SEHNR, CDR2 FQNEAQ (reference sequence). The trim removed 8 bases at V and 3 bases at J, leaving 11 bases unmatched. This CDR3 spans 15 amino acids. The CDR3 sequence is CASEPFGGITDTQYF. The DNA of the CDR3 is TGTGCCAGCGAACCTTTCGGGGGGATTACAGATACGCAGTATTTT.

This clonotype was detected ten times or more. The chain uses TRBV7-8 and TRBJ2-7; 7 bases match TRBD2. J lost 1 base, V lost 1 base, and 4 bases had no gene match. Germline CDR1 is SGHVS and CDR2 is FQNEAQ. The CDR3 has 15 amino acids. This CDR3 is CASSLGGRGSYEQYF. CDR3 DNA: TGTGCCAGCAGCTTAGGAGGGCGGGGGTCCTACGAGCAGTACTTC.

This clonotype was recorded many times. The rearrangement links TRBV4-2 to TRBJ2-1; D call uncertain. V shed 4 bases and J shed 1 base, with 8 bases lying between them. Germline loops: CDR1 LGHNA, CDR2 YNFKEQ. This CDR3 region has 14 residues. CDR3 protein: CASSPSTSYNEQFF. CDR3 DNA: TGTGCCAGCAGCCCTTCCACATCCTACAATGAGCAGTTCTTC.

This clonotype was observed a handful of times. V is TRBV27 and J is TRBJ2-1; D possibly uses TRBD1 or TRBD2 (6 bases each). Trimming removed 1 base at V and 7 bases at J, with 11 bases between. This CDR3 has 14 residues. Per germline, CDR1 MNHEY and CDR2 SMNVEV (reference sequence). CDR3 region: CASSLWVGGNEQFF. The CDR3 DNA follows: TGTGCCAGCAGTTTATGGGTAGGGGGGAATGAGCAGTTCTTC.

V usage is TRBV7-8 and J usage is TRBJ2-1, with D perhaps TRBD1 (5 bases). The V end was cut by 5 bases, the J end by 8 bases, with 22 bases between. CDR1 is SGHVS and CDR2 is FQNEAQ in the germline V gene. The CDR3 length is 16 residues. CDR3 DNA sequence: TGTGCCAGCAGCCTACTAACCCACTTCAAAGGGGATGAGCAGTTCTTC. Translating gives CASSLLTHFKGDEQFF.

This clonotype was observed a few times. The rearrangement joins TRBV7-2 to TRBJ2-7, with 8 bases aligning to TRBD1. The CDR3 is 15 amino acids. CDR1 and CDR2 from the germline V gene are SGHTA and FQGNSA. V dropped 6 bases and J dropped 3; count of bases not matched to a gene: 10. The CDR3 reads CASSLSQGARYEQYF. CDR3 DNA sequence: TGTGCCAGCAGTCTTTCTCAGGGGGCGCGCTACGAGCAGTACTTC. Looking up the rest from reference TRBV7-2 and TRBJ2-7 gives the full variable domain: GAGVSQSPSNKVTEKGKDVELRCDPISGHTALYWYRQSLGQGLEFLIYFQGNSAPDKSGLPSDRFSAERTGGSVSTLTIQRTQQEDSAVYLCASSLSQGARYEQYFGPGTRLTVT.

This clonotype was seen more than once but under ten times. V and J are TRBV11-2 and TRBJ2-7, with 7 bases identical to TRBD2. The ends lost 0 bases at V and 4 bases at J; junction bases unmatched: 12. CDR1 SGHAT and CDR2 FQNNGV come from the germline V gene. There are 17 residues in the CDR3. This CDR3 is CASSLDPRGDPRYEQYF. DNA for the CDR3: TGTGCCAGCAGCTTAGACCCCCGGGGGGACCCGAGATACGAGCAGTACTTC.

The CDR3 DNA sequence: TGTGCCAGCAGCTGGGAACAGGGCGATGAGCAGTTCTTC. Encoded protein: CASSWEQGDEQFF. The chain carries TRBV5-4 and TRBJ2-1; the D gene is possibly TRBD1 (6 bases). CDR3 length equals 13 residues. The V end was cut by 3 bases, the J end by 8 bases, with 12 bases between. CDR1 is SGHNT, CDR2 YYREEE, per germline (reference sequence).

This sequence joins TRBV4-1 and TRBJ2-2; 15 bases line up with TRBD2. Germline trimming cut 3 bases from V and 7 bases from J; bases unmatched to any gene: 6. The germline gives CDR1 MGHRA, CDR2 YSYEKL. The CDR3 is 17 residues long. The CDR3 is CASSHGLAGGSGGELFF. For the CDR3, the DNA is TGCGCCAGCAGCCACGGACTAGCGGGAGGGTCTGGCGGGGAGCTGTTTTTT.

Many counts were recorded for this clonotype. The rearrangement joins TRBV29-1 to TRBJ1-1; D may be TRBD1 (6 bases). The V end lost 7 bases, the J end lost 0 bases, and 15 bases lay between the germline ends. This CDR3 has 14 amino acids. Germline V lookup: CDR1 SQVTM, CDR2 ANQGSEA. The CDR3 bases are TGCAGCGAAAAGGACAGCCCTATGAACACTGAAGCTTTCTTT. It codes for CSEKDSPMNTEAFF. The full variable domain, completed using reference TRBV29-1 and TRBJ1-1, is SAVISQKPSRDICQRGTSLTIQCQVDSQVTMMFWYRQQPGQSLTLIATANQGSEATYESGFVIDKFPISRPNLTFSTLTVSNMSPEDSSIYLCSEKDSPMNTEAFFGQGTRLTVV.

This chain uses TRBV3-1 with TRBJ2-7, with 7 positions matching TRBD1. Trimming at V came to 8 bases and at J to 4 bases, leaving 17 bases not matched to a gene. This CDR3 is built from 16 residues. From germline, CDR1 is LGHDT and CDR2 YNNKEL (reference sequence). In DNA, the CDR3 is TGTGCCAGCTCTTTTGCGACAGGGATCCGCCCATACGAGCAGTACTTC. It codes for CASSFATGIRPYEQYF.

CDR3 DNA sequence: TGCAGTGCTTCTACTTCTCAACAGGGGTTGGACGAGCAGTACTTC. Amino acid sequence: CSASTSQQGLDEQYF. The V gene is TRBV20-1, the J gene TRBJ2-7; 7 nucleotides agree with TRBD1. Trimming removed 5 bases from V and 5 bases from J; junction bases left unmatched: 15. This CDR3 is built from 15 residues. The germline gives CDR1 DFQATT, CDR2 SNEGSKA (reference sequence).

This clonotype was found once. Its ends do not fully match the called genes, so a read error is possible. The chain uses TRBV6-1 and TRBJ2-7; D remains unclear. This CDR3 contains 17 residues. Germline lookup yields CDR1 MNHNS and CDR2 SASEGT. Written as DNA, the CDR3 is TGTGCCAGCAGTGAAGTTCCGACATGGAACCTGGTTAACGAGCAGCACTTC. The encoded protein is CASSEVPTWNLVNEQHF.

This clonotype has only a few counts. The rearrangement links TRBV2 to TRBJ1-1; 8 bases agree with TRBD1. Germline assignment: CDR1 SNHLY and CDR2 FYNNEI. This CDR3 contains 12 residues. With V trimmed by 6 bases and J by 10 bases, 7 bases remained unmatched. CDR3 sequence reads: CASSPGGLGAFF. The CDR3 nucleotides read TGTGCCAGCAGCCCAGGGGGCTTGGGAGCTTTCTTT.

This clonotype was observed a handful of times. The CDR3 DNA reads as TGCGCCAGCAGCTTGGAAAAGCGGGGGGGACTAGATACGCAGTATTTT. Translated, it gives CASSLEKRGGLDTQYF. The rearrangement links TRBV5-1 to TRBJ2-3; 10 positions agree with TRBD2. This CDR3 has 16 residues. The germline CDR1 and CDR2 sequences are SGHRS and YFSETQ. J lost 5 bases, V lost 0 bases, and 6 bases had no gene match.

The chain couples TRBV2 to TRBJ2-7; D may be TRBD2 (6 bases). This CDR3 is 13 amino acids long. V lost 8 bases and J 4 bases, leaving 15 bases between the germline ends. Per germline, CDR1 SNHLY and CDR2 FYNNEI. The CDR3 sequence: CASLTGVNYEQYF. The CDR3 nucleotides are TGTGCCAGCCTGACGGGGGTCAATTACGAGCAGTACTTC.

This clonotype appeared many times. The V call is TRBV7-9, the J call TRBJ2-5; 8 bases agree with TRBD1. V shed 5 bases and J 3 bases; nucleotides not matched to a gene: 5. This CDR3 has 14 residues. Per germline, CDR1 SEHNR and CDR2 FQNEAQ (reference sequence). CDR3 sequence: CASSPRQGKETQYF. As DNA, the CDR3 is TGTGCCAGCAGCCCGAGACAGGGGAAAGAGACCCAGTACTTC.

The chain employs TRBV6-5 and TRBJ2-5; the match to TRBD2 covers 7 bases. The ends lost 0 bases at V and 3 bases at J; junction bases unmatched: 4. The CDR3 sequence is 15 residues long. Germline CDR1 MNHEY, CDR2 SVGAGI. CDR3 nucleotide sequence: TGTGCCAGCAGTTACTCGGATCGGGGGGAAGAGACCCAGTACTTC. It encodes CASSYSDRGEETQYF.

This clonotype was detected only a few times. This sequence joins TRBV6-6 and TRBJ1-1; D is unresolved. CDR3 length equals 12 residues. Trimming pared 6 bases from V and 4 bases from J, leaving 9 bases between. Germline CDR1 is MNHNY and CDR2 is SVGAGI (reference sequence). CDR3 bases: TGTGCCAGCAGACCTGGAGTCACTGAAGCTTTCTTT. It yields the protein CASRPGVTEAFF.

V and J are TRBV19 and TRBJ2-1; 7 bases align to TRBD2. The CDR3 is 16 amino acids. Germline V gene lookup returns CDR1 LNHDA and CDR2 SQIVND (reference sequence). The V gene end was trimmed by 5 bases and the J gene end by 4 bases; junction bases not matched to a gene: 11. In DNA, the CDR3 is TGTGCCAGTAGTCCCCGATGGGGGGGGGAGTACAATGAGCAGTTCTTC. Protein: CASSPRWGGEYNEQFF.

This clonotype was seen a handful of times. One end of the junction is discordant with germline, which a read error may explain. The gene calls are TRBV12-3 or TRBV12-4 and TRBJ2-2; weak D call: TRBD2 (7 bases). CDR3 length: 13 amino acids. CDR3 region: CASSLGLGGGLFF. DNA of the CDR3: TGTGCCAGCAGTTTAGGGTTAGGGGGGGGGCTGTTTTTT.

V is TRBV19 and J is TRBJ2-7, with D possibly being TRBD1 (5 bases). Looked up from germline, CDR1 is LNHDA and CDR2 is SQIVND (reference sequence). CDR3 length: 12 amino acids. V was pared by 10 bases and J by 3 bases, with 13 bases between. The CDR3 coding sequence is TGTGCCACGCGCCAAGGGGACTACGAGCAGTACTTC. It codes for CATRQGDYEQYF.

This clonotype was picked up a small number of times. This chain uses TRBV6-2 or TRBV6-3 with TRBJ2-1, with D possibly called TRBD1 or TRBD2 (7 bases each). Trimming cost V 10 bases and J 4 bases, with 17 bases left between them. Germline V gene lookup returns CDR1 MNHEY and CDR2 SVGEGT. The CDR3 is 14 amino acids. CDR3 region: CATQPGGEYNEQFF. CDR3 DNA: TGTGCCACCCAACCAGGGGGGGAGTACAATGAGCAGTTCTTC.

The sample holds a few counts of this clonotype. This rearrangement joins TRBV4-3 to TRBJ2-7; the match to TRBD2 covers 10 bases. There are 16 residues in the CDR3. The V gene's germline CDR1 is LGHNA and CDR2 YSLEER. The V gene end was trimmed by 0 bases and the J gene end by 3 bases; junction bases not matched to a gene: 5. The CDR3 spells CASSQDSGLASYEQYF. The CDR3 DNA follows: TGCGCCAGCAGCCAAGACTCGGGACTAGCGAGCTACGAGCAGTACTTC.